These T cell receptor beta chains were read from a single sample in a study of human T cells and chemical hapten exposure. TCRdb called the RACE reads again in MiXCR, with one record for every CDR3 protein. The sample includes 99,000 or so distinct CDR3 sequences, under 40% of them seen just once. The source was whole blood, collected in connection with sensitization to the hapten diphenylcyclopropenone (DPC). Receptors were obtained from a man in his forties with alopecia areata. Some clones in this sample may be carry-over from other donors' samples. Each CDR3 is given with its conserved first and last residue. A D gene is named only where the DNA matches it firmly. Rows may omit the clone size; those that give it use once, few, many or a size class.

NA	TRBJ2-2	once	TRBV7-2	TGTGCCAGCAGCTTAGCTGTAGGGAAATCCGGGGAGCTGTTTTTT	CASSLAVGKSGELFF
TRBD1	TRBJ2-1	few	TRBV7-9	TGTGCCAGCAGCCCCGGGACAGGGGCCTACAATGAGCAGTTCTTC	CASSPGTGAYNEQFF
TRBD1	TRBJ2-7	NA	TRBV7-2	TGTGCCAGCAGCGCCCAACAGGGGTCAACCTACGAGCAGTACTTC	CASSAQQGSTYEQYF
TRBD2	TRBJ2-3	few	TRBV9	TGTGCCAGCAGACCCGGACTAGCGGGGTTTGGAGATACGCAGTATTTT	CASRPGLAGFGDTQYF
NA	TRBJ1-5	NA	TRBV6-2/TRBV6-3	TGTGCCAGCAGTTACGGACGACGGGACGCCCAGCCCCAGCATTTT	CASSYGRRDAQPQHF
TRBD2	TRBJ2-3	NA	TRBV10-3	TGTGCCATCAGTGAGTCCCTAGCGGGAGGTTCTGGCACAGATACGCAGTATTTT	CAISESLAGGSGTDTQYF
NA	TRBJ1-2	once	TRBV6-2/TRBV6-3	TGTGCCAGCTCGATGACTAGCTATGGCTACACCTTC	CASSMTSYGYTF
NA	TRBJ1-5	NA	TRBV20-1	TGCAGTGCTAGCTCAAATAGCAATCAGCCCCAGCATTTT	CSASSNSNQPQHF
TRBD1	TRBJ2-7	few	TRBV28	TGTGCCAGCAGCTTGAACCGGGACAGCAACAACTACGAGCAGTACTTC	CASSLNRDSNNYEQYF
TRBD1	TRBJ2-3	NA	TRBV10-3	TGTGCCATCAGTGAGGGACAGGGGCCGAGCACAGATACGCAGTATTTT	CAISEGQGPSTDTQYF
NA	TRBJ2-6	NA	TRBV4-3	TGCGCCAGCAGCCAAGACTACAGGGTGATCTCTGGGGCCAACGTCCTGACTTTC	CASSQDYRVISGANVLTF
NA	TRBJ1-4	few	TRBV29-1	TGCAGCGTTGCGGTCCAGGGTAATGAAAAACTGTTTTTT	CSVAVQGNEKLFF
TRBD2	TRBJ2-3	NA	TRBV24-1	TGTGCCACCAGTGGACCTAGCGGGAGGGCCCAAGATACGCAGTATTTT	CATSGPSGRAQDTQYF
NA	TRBJ2-3	few	TRBV7-2	TGTGCCAGCAGCTTAGGGGGCCCCCCCACAGATACGCAGTATTTT	CASSLGGPPTDTQYF
NA	TRBJ1-2	few	TRBV29-1	TGCAGCGTTGAAGGGGGGAGCTATGGCTACACCTTC	CSVEGGSYGYTF
NA	TRBJ2-3	NA	TRBV12-3/TRBV12-4	TGTGCCAGCAGTAACAAAGATACGCAGTATTTT	CASSNKDTQYF
TRBD2	TRBJ2-4	few	TRBV4-2	TGTGCCAGCAGCCATACTAGCGGGAGTGGCATTCAGTACTTC	CASSHTSGSGIQYF
TRBD2	TRBJ2-7	NA	TRBV28	TGTGCCAGCAGCCCCGGACTAGCGGGAGGTCCCTACGAGCAGTACTTC	CASSPGLAGGPYEQYF
NA	TRBJ2-6	few	TRBV10-3	TGTGCCATCAGTGAGTCGTTAATTGGCGCAGGGGCCAACGTCCTGACTTTC	CAISESLIGAGANVLTF
TRBD1	TRBJ1-1	NA	TRBV5-1	TGCGCCAGCAGCTTGTTGGGTCAGGGGGCAATGGGTCGTACGGACACTGAAGCTTTCTTT	CASSLLGQGAMGRTDTEAFF
TRBD1	TRBJ1-2	NA	TRBV28	TGTGCCAGCAGTTTATTCGTTACAGGGGCGAACTATGGCTACACCTTC	CASSLFVTGANYGYTF
NA	TRBJ2-7	few	TRBV6-5	TGTGCCAGCAGACCCCCCCAGGCCCACGAGCAGTACTTC	CASRPPQAHEQYF
NA	TRBJ2-1	NA	TRBV3-1	TGTGCCAGCAGCCAAGGGGACTTTCGTGGGCAGTTCTTC	CASSQGDFRGQFF
NA	TRBJ2-3	NA	TRBV9	TGTGCCAGCCAGCACGTCGACGCTAGCACAGATACGCAGTATTTT	CASQHVDASTDTQYF
TRBD1	TRBJ1-6	NA	TRBV3-1	TGTGCCAGCAGCCCCGGACAGGGTTATAATTCACCCCTCCACTTT	CASSPGQGYNSPLHF
NA	TRBJ2-7	NA	TRBV11-2	TGTGCCAGCAGCCCCTTGACCGTAAGCTCCTACGAGCAGTACTTC	CASSPLTVSSYEQYF
TRBD1	TRBJ2-5	few	TRBV7-2	TGTGCCAGCAGCTTAGGACAGGGGGCGCGGCAAGAGACCCAGTACTTC	CASSLGQGARQETQYF
NA	TRBJ1-1	NA	TRBV7-2	TGTGCCAGCAGCTTATTGGAGACAGCTAACACTGAAGCTTTCTTT	CASSLLETANTEAFF
NA	TRBJ2-2	NA	TRBV6-2/TRBV6-3	TGTGCCAGCAGTTGGGGAACGGGCGACGGGGAGCTGTTTTTT	CASSWGTGDGELFF